This T cell receptor beta chain appears in the sequencing data of a study of shared clonotypes between healthy human individuals. Across the whole study: CD4 naive and memory got three plates each, CD8 naive two, CD8 memory one.

Germline assignment: CDR1 MDHEN and CDR2 SYDVKM. This CDR3 has 12 amino acids. J gave up 6 bases and V 5 bases, and 2 bases lay outside the gene matches. The donors, healthy adults who were HIV-negative, had experienced no recent acute infections or vaccinations. On this clone itself: Its antigen remains unknown.

Each cell subset's genomic DNA was divided evenly among several immunoSEQ plates. TCRdb's copy holds only in-frame clones and misses some; the assay was immunoSEQ multiplex PCR. The sample records under 600,000 clones, more than 95% being singletons. Study-wide results and limits: Depth was large, yet rarefaction showed that sorted-subset sequencing was incomplete.

The receptor's source is a woman in her twenties or thirties in good health. Sequencing input: naive CD4+ T cells sorted from blood. Subset: CD45RA+ positively selected. V and J are TRBV28 and TRBJ2-7, with 9 bases aligning to TRBD1. The CDR3 spells CASSLTGGEQYF. The CDR3 DNA reads as TGTGCCAGCAGTCTGACAGGGGGCGAGCAGTACTTC.